These 18 T cell receptor beta chains came from one sample sequenced in a study of molecular identifiers for immune sequencing clone quantification (dated by TCRdb to the late 2010s). Library preparation employed PCR. The sequencer listed for this sample is NextSeq 500. The public reads were reprocessed in TCRdb via fastp at Q25 and MiXCR, keeping in-frame beta chains. Here each entry gathers all rows of one CDR3 protein and keeps the most common genes and DNA. This sample has 490,000 or so distinct CDR3 sequences in its table, and approximately 25% of those were observed once. Around 0.76% of the sample lies in the top ten. Sample: naive CD8+ T cells from blood, with Jurkat cell RNA spiked in. The cell subset or site label, read with the paper, signifies: FACS-sorted CD8+CD4-CCR7+CD45RA+ naive T cells. These receptors were taken from a human donor in good health. Some libraries in this study had Jurkat cell RNA spiked in.

V and J are TRBV2 and TRBJ1-2; D remains unclear. The CDR3 has 11 residues. CDR1 is SNHLY and CDR2 is FYNNEI in the germline V gene. Trimming stripped 1 base from V and 11 bases from J, with 8 bases between. This CDR3 reads CASSEGRTYTF. DNA for the CDR3: TGTGCCAGCAGTGAAGGTCGTACTTACACCTTC.

The chain combines TRBV6-2 or TRBV6-3 with TRBJ2-2; D ambiguous. Trimming left V 5 bases short and J 4 bases short, with 14 bases between. The CDR3 consists of 15 residues. Germline assignment: CDR1 MNHEY and CDR2 SVGEGT. This CDR3 is CASSPTWTGTGELFF. CDR3 nucleotide sequence: TGTGCCAGCAGTCCCACCTGGACGGGCACCGGGGAGCTGTTTTTT.

CDR3 DNA sequence: TGTGCCAACTCGAAGGGCGGGGTCTCGGGGATTCTGAGCGGGGCCAACGTCCTGACTTTC. This encodes CANSKGGVSGILSGANVLTF. This sequence joins TRBV2 and TRBJ2-6, with TRBD2 as a possible D gene (6 bases). Germline CDR1 SNHLY, CDR2 FYNNEI. With 10 bases removed from V and 4 bases from J, the gap between germline ends came to 32 bases. The CDR3 spans 20 residues. The full variable domain, rest sourced from reference TRBV2 and TRBJ2-6, is EPEVTQTPSHQVTQMGQEVILRCVPISNHLYFYWYRQILGQKVEFLVSFYNNEISEKSEIFDDQFSVERPDGSNFTLKIRSTKLEDSAMYFCANSKGGVSGILSGANVLTFGAGSRLTVL.

This clonotype has just a few counts. This sequence joins TRBV2 and TRBJ1-1, with 9 bases aligning to TRBD1. The germline gives CDR1 SNHLY, CDR2 FYNNEI. V lost 7 bases to trimming and J lost 4 bases; unmatched junction nucleotides: 16. The CDR3 length is 17 residues. The CDR3 protein is CASMRQGVEFGRTEAFF. The CDR3 DNA sequence: TGTGCCAGCATGAGACAGGGGGTAGAATTTGGTCGCACTGAAGCTTTCTTT.

There are many counts of this clonotype. The chain combines TRBV13 with TRBJ2-1, with D maybe TRBD1 (7 bases). The CDR3 runs 11 residues. Germline V CDR1 and CDR2: PRHDT, FYEKMQ (reference sequence). V was clipped by 3 bases and J by 15 bases, with 12 bases between them. CDR3 in DNA: TGTGCCAGCAGCTTCAGCAGGGGGGTGTTCTTC. Translating it yields CASSFSRGVFF. Complete variable domain (other parts from reference TRBV13 and TRBJ2-1): AAGVIQSPRHLIKEKRETATLKCYPIPRHDTVYWYQQGPGQDPQFLISFYEKMQSDKGSIPDRFSAQQFSDYHSELNMSSLELGDSALYFCASSFSRGVFFGPGTRLTVL.

The gene calls are TRBV12-3 or TRBV12-4 and TRBJ1-1, with 7 nucleotides matching TRBD1. The CDR3 is 15 amino acids. V lost 6 bases and J lost 9; bases outside the gene matches: 16. CDR3 in DNA: TGTGCCAGCAGACTTAACTTGACAGGGATGCGTAAAGCTTTCTTT. Its protein is CASRLNLTGMRKAFF.

A few counts support this clonotype. The rearrangement joins TRBV11-2 to TRBJ2-2, with D maybe TRBD2 (5 bases). Trimming left V 6 bases short and J 7 bases short, with 12 bases between. Germline loops: CDR1 SGHAT, CDR2 FQNNGV. CDR3 size: 13 residues. DNA for the CDR3: TGTGCCAGCAGTATAAGTGGGAGCGGGGAGCTGTTTTTT. This sequence encodes CASSISGSGELFF.

This clonotype was detected only a few times. This chain uses TRBV12-3 or TRBV12-4 with TRBJ2-3, with 8 nucleotides matching TRBD2. The CDR3 is 16 residues long. V was clipped by 6 bases and J by 0 bases; unmatched bases: 8. Written as DNA, the CDR3 is TGTGCCAGCAGCGAGAGCGGGGGCCAGAGCACAGATACGCAGTATTTT. Amino acid sequence: CASSESGGQSTDTQYF.

The chain recombines TRBV4-1 with TRBJ2-1; TRBD2 matches at 11 bases. The CDR3 has 18 residues. CDR1 and CDR2 (germline): MGHRA, YSYEKL. J was trimmed by 8 bases and V by 1 base; bases with no gene match: 13. The CDR3 here is CASSQGSVAGGFGDEQFF. In DNA form, the CDR3 reads TGCGCCAGCAGCCAAGGAAGCGTAGCGGGGGGGTTCGGGGATGAGCAGTTCTTC.

In this sample, this clonotype turned up many times. V is TRBV29-1 and J is TRBJ2-3; D remains unclear. Trimming took off 4 bases at V and 0 bases at J, with 5 bases between the two ends. Germline CDR1 is SQVTM and CDR2 is ANQGSEA. The CDR3 totals 12 residues. The CDR3 is CSVALSTDTQYF. The CDR3 DNA sequence: TGCAGCGTTGCCCTTAGCACAGATACGCAGTATTTT.

This clonotype was picked up a small number of times. The chain combines TRBV7-9 with TRBJ2-7; D is possibly TRBD1 or TRBD2 (5 bases each). V gave up 5 bases and J gave up 3 bases, with 11 bases separating them. This CDR3 contains 13 residues. Looked up from germline, CDR1 is SEHNR and CDR2 is FQNEAQ (reference sequence). This CDR3 reads CASSAWGNYEQYF. CDR3 sequence (DNA): TGTGCCAGCAGCGCATGGGGGAACTACGAGCAGTACTTC.

The sample holds one count of this clonotype. The junction differs from germline at one of its ends, possibly a read error. The chain carries TRBV12-3 or TRBV12-4 and TRBJ1-5, with 7 bases identical to TRBD1. This CDR3 has 15 amino acids. The CDR3 DNA sequence: TGTGCCCGCAGTTGGTCAGGGGGTAGCAATCAGCCCCAGCATTTT. It specifies CARSWSGGSNQPQHF.

A few counts support this clonotype. The rearrangement links TRBV19 to TRBJ2-5; TRBD2 aligns across 10 bases. Looked up from germline, CDR1 is LNHDA and CDR2 is SQIVND (reference sequence). There are 16 residues in the CDR3. Losses at the gene ends were 5 bases for V and 4 bases for J; bases not matched to a gene: 10. The DNA of the CDR3 is TGTGCCAGTAGTCCCGAGACTAGCGGGCGGCCAGAGACCCAGTACTTC. Protein sequence: CASSPETSGRPETQYF.

This clonotype was seen a handful of times. This chain joins TRBV7-9 and TRBJ1-1; possibly TRBD1 for D (5 bases). The CDR3 is made up of 15 amino acids. Between the trimmed V and J ends, which lost 5 bases and 6 bases, there was a span of 19 bases. Looked up from germline, CDR1 is SEHNR and CDR2 is FQNEAQ (reference sequence). CDR3: CASSPWQMGEAEAFF. CDR3 coding DNA: TGTGCCAGCAGCCCCTGGCAGATGGGGGAGGCTGAAGCTTTCTTT.

This clonotype was counted ten times or more. This sequence joins TRBV7-6 and TRBJ2-2, with D perhaps TRBD2 (6 bases). The CDR3 spans 14 residues. Germline V gene data show CDR1 as SGHVS and CDR2 as FNYEAQ. The ends were cut back, 0 bases at V and 6 bases at J, with 8 bases in the middle. In DNA, the CDR3 is TGTGCCAGCAGCTTAGCGGGAGGATCCGGGGAGCTGTTTTTT. As protein: CASSLAGGSGELFF.

The chain is built from TRBV20-1 and TRBJ2-2; D is uncertain. The CDR3 length is 15 residues. Trimming took off 3 bases at V and 4 bases at J, with 15 bases between the two ends. Germline CDR1 and CDR2: DFQATT and SNEGSKA (reference sequence). The CDR3 DNA reads TGCAGTGCTAGGGCTTTGGAGTACGGCACCGGGGAGCTGTTTTTT. It translates to CSARALEYGTGELFF.

This clonotype was picked up many times. V and J are TRBV6-6 and TRBJ2-3; 8 bases are a match to TRBD2. V was pared by 0 bases and J by 2 bases, with 10 bases of the junction left unmatched. Per germline, CDR1 MNHNY and CDR2 SVGAGI (reference sequence). The length of the CDR3 is 18 residues. This CDR3 reads CASSYSILRGGDTDTQYF. The CDR3 DNA reads as TGTGCCAGCAGTTACTCGATTCTACGGGGGGGAGACACAGATACGCAGTATTTT.

This clonotype appeared many times. The chain links TRBV7-8 to TRBJ2-3; 8 nucleotides agree with TRBD2. This CDR3 region has 18 residues. The germline V gene encodes CDR1 SGHVS and CDR2 FQNEAQ. V gave up 3 bases and J gave up 1 base; unmatched junction bases: 12. DNA of the CDR3: TGTGCCAGCAGCTTTTCAGGACCGGGACTAGGGGGCACAGATACGCAGTATTTT. Translation: CASSFSGPGLGGTDTQYF.